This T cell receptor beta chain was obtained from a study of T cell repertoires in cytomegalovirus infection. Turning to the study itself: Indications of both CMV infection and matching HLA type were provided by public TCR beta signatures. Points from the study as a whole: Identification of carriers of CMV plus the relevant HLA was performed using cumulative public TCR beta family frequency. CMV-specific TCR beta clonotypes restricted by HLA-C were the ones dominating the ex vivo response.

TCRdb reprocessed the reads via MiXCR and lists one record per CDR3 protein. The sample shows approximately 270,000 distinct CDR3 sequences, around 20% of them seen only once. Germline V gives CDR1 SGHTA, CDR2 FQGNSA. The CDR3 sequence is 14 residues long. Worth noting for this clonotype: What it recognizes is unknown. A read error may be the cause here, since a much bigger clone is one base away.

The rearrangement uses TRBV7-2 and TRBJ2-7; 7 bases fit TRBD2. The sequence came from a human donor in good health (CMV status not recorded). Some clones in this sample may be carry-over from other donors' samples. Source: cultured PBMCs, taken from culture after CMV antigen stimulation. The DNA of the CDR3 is TGTGTCAGCAGCTTAGGGAGGGACTCGAACGAGCAGTACGTC. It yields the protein CVSSLGRDSNEQYV.